This TCR beta chain appears in the sequencing data of a study of blood T cell repertoires in COVID-19. Profiling relied on immunoSEQ multiplex PCR, and the TCRdb table lists in-frame clones only, not all of them. The sample records approximately 210,000 clones, about 86% being singletons. In terms of age and location, participants ranged from about 18 to 100 years and lived in approximately 24 US areas. Participants were placed into cohorts based on the clinical history they reported. Source material: PBMCs or T cells enriched from blood (not recorded which). This receptor was obtained from a woman between 45 and 60 years old with acute COVID-19.

The CDR3 bases are TGTGCCAGCTCACCACGACAGGGGGGTGATCTGGCTTTCTTT. Translation: CASSPRQGGDLAFF. V is TRBV18 and J is TRBJ1-1; 9 bases are a match to TRBD1. Germline trimming cut 1 base from V and 11 bases from J; bases unmatched to any gene: 8. Per germline, CDR1 KGHSH and CDR2 LQKENI. The CDR3 consists of 14 residues.